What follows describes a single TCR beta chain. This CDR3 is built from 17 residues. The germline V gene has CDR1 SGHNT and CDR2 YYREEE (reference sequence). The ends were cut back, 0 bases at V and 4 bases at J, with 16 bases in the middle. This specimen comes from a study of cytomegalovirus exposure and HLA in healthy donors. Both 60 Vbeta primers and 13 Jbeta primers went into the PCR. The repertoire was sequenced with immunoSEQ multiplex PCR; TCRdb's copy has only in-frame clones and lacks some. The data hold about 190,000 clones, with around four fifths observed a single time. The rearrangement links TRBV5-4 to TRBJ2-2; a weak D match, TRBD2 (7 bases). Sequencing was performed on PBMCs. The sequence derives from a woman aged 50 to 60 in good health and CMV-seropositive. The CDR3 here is CASSLEVFAGATGELFF. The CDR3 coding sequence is TGTGCCAGCAGCTTGGAGGTCTTCGCGGGGGCCACCGGGGAGCTGTTTTTT.